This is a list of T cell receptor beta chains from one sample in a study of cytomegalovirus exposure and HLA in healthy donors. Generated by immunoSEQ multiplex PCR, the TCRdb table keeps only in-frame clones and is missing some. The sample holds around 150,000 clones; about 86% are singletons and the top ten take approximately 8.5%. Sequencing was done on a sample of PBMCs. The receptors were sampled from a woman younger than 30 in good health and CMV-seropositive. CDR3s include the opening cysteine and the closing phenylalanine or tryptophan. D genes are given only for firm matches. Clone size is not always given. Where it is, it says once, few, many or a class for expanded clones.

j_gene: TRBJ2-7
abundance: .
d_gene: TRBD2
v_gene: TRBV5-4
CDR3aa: CASSLYSGSTYEQYF
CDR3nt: TGTGCCAGCAGCTTGTATAGCGGGAGTACCTACGAGCAGTACTTC

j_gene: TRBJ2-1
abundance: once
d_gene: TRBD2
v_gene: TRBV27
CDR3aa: CASSLSGVYRREGELEQFF
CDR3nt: TGTGCCAGCAGTTTATCGGGAGTTTATCGGCGGGAGGGGGAACTTGAGCAGTTCTTC

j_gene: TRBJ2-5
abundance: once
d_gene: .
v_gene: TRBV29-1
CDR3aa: CSVPQRVGLETQYF
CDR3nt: TGCAGCGTTCCACAGCGGGTCGGGTTAGAGACCCAGTACTTC

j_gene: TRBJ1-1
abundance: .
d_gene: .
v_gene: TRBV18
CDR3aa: CASSLRDLEAFF
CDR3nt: TGTGCCAGCTCACTCCGGGATCTTGAAGCTTTCTTT

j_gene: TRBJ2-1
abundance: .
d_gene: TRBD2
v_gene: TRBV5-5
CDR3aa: CASSLGWEGRYEQFF
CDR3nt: TGTGCCAGCAGCTTGGGGTGGGAGGGCCGCTATGAGCAGTTCTTC

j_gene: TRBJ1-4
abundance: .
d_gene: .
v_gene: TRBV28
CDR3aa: CASSFAGVIEKLFF
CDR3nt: TGTGCCAGCAGTTTTGCGGGGGTTATTGAAAAACTGTTTTTT

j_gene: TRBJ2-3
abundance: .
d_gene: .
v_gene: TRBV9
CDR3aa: CASSVATGSYTDTQYF
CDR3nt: TGTGCCAGCAGCGTAGCGACAGGATCCTACACAGATACGCAGTATTTT

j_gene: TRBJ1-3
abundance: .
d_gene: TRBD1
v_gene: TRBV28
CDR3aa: CASIPPPPLGQGNTIYF
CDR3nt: TGTGCCTCAATCCCTCCTCCACCTCTGGGACAGGGAAACACCATATATTTT

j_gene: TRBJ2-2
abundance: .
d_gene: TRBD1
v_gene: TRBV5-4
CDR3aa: CASRAGQGVNTGELFF
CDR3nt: TGTGCCAGCAGGGCTGGTCAGGGGGTAAACACCGGGGAGCTGTTTTTT

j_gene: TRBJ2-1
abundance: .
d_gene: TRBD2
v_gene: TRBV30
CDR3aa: CAWARLAGVNEQFF
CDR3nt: TGTGCCTGGGCCCGACTAGCGGGGGTCAATGAGCAGTTCTTC

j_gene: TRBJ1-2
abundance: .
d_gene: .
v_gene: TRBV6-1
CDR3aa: CASREGGYYGYTF
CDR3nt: TGTGCCAGCAGAGAAGGAGGATACTATGGCTACACCTTC

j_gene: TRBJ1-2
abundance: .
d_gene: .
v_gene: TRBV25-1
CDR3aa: CASEVPEGRNYGYTF
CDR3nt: TGTGCCAGCGAAGTCCCGGAAGGGAGGAACTATGGCTACACCTTC

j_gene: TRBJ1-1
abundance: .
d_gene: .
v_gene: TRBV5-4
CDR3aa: CASSLDTGWNTEAFF
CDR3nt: TGTGCCAGCAGCTTGGATACGGGGTGGAACACTGAAGCTTTCTTT

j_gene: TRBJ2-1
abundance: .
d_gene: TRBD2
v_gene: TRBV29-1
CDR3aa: CSAPTLAGGLLYNEQFF
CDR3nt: TGCAGCGCACCCACCCTAGCGGGAGGCCTATTATACAATGAGCAGTTCTTC

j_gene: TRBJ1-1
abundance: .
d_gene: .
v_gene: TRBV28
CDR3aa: CASPPRGRHTEAFF
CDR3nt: TGTGCCAGCCCCCCGCGGGGCAGACACACTGAAGCTTTCTTT

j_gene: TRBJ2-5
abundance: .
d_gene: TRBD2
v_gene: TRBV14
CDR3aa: CASSQRITGGAETQYF
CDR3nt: TGTGCCAGCAGCCAACGAATAACGGGAGGGGCGGAGACCCAGTACTTC

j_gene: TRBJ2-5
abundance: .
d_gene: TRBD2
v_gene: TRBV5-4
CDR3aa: CASSPPGGAPLKETQYF
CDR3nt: TGTGCCAGCAGCCCGCCGGGAGGGGCCCCTCTTAAAGAGACCCAGTACTTC

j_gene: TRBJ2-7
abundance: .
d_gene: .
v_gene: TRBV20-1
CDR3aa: CSATNFPEQYF
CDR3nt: TGCAGTGCTACTAACTTCCCCGAGCAGTACTTC

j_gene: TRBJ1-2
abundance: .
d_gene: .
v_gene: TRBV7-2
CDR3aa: CASSIDTNYGYTF
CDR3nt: TGTGCCAGCAGCATAGACACTAACTATGGCTACACCTTC

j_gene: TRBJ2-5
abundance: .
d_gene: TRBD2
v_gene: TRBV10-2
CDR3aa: CASSPAGEPWETQYF
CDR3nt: TGCGCCAGCAGTCCAGCGGGAGAGCCCTGGGAGACCCAGTACTTC

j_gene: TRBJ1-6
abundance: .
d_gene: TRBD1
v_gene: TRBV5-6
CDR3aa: CASSWGQGDSPLHF
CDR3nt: TGTGCCAGCAGCTGGGGACAGGGTGATTCACCCCTCCACTTT

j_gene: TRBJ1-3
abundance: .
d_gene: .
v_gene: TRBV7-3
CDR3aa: CASSLNGNTIYF
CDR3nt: TGTGCCAGCAGCTTAAATGGCAACACCATATATTTT

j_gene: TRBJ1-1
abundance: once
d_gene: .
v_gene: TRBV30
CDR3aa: CAWSVFGANTEAFF
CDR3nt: TGTGCCTGGAGTGTGTTTGGAGCGAACACTGAAGCTTTCTTT

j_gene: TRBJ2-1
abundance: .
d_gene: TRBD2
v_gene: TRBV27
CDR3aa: CASGQIPPGLAGSYEQFF
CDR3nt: TGTGCCAGCGGCCAAATACCGCCGGGACTAGCGGGTTCGTATGAGCAGTTCTTC

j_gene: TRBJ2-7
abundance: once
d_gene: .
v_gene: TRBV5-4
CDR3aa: CASKAPGTYEQYF
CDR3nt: TGTGCCAGCAAGGCCCCAGGGACCTACGAGCAGTACTTC

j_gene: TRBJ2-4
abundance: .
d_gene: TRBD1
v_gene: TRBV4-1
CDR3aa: CASSQERTGTKNIQYF
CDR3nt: TGCGCCAGCAGCCAAGAGCGGACAGGGACCAAAAACATTCAGTACTTC

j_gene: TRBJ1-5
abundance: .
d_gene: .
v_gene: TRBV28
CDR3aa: CASSFWTAGQPQHF
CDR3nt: TGTGCCAGCAGTTTTTGGACAGCCGGACAGCCCCAGCATTTT

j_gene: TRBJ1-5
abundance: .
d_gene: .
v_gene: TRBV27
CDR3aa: CASGRRNQPQHF
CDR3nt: TGTGCCAGCGGTCGGAGGAATCAGCCCCAGCATTTT

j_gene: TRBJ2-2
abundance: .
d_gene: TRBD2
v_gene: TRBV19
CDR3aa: CASSTTSGGPTGELFF
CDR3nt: TGTGCCAGTAGCACGACTAGCGGGGGCCCCACCGGGGAGCTGTTTTTT

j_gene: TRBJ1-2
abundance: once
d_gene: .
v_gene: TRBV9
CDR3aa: CASSVAGGNYGYTF
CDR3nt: TGTGCCAGCAGCGTAGCTGGAGGCAACTATGGCTACACCTTC

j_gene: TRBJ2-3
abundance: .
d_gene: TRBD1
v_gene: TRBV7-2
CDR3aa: CASSRQGTGTDTQYF
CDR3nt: TGTGCCAGCAGCCGACAGGGAACGGGCACAGATACGCAGTATTTT

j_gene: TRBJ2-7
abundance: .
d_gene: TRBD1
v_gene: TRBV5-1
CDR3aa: CASSLGTGGVTYEQYF
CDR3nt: TGCGCCAGCAGCTTGGGGACAGGGGGGGTTACCTACGAGCAGTACTTC

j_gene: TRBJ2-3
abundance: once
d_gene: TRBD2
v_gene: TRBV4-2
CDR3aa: CASSQSAGAGVDTQYF
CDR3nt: TGTGCCAGCAGCCAATCAGCGGGGGCTGGGGTAGATACGCAGTATTTT

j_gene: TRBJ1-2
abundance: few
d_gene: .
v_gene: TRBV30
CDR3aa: CAWSVSAPGDGYTF
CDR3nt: TGTGCCTGGAGTGTAAGTGCACCGGGGGATGGCTACACCTTC

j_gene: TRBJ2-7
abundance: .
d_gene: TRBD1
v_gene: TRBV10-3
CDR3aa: CAIRPGQGYEQYF
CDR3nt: TGTGCCATCCGACCGGGACAGGGTTACGAGCAGTACTTC